Following are 3 T cell receptor beta chains from one sample sequenced in a study of STAT5B mutations in CD4+ large granular lymphocyte leukemia. Profiling relied on immunoSEQ multiplex PCR, and the TCRdb table lists in-frame clones only, not all of them. The sample yields about 45,000 clones, around 86% seen once. The sequenced sample consisted of CD4+ T cells from blood buffy coats. The origin of the receptors is a human donor in good health.

The chain links TRBV2 to TRBJ2-6; D is ambiguous. The germline CDR1 and CDR2 sequences are SNHLY and FYNNEI. This CDR3 is 13 amino acids long. The V and J ends lost 7 bases and 7 bases respectively, with 11 bases between them. The CDR3 protein is CASTQDFANVLTF. The CDR3 DNA is TGTGCCAGCACCCAGGATTTTGCCAACGTCCTGACTTTC.

The rearrangement uses TRBV6-5 and TRBJ2-5; no reliable D call. V was trimmed by 8 bases and J by 4 bases, leaving 5 bases between them. The CDR3 consists of 10 residues. Germline V gives CDR1 MNHEY, CDR2 SVGAGI. The CDR3 sequence: CASGRETQYF. The DNA of the CDR3 is TGTGCCAGCGGACGAGAGACCCAGTACTTC.

V is TRBV7-9 and J is TRBJ1-1; D unresolved. This CDR3 comprises 12 residues. V was cut by 1 base and J by 11 bases, with 11 bases left in between. Germline lookup yields CDR1 SEHNR and CDR2 FQNEAQ (reference sequence). The CDR3 DNA reads as TGTGCCAGCAGCTTAGGTGCCGCGGAGGCTTTCTTT. Its translation is CASSLGAAEAFF. Based on the CDR3 plus reference TRBV7-9 and TRBJ1-1, the full variable domain is DTGVSQNPRHKITKRGQNVTFRCDPISEHNRLYWYRQTLGQGPEFLTYFQNEAQLEKSRLLSDRFSAERPKGSFSTLEIQRTEQGDSAMYLCASSLGAAEAFFGQGTRLTVV.